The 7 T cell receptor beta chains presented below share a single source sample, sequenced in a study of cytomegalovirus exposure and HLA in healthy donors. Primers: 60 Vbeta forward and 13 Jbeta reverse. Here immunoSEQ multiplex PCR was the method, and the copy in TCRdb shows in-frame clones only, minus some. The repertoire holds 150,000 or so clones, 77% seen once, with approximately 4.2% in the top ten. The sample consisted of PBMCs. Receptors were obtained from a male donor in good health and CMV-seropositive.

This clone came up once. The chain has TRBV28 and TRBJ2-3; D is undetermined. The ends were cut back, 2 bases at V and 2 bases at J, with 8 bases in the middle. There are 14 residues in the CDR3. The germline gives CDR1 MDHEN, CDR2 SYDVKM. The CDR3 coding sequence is TGTGCCAGCAGTTTACTTGCTAACACAGATACGCAGTATTTT. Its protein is CASSLLANTDTQYF. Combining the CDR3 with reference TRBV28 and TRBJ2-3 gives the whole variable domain DVKVTQSSRYLVKRTGEKVFLECVQDMDHENMFWYRQDPGLGLRLIYFSYDVKMKEKGDIPEGYSVSREKKERFSLILESASTNQTSMYLCASSLLANTDTQYFGPGTRLTVL.

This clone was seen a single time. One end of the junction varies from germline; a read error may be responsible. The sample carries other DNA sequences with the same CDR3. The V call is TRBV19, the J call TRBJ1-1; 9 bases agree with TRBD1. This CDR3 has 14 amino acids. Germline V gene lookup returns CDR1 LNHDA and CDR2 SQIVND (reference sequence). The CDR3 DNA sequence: TGTGCCAGTAATAAGGACAGGGGACGCGCTGAAGCTTTCTTC. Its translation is CASNKDRGRAEAFF.

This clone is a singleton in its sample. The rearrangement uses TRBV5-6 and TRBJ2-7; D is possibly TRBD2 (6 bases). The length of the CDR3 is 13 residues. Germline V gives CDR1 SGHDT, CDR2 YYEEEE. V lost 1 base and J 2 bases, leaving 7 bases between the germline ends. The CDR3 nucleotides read TGTGCCAGCAGCTTGCCGGGGGCCTACGAGCAGTACTTC. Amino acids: CASSLPGAYEQYF.

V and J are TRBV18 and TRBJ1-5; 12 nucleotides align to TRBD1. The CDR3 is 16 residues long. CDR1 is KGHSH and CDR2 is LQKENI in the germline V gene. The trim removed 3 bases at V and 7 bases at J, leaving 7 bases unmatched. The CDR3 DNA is TGTGCCAGCTCACCGAACGCCGGGACAGGGGGCCAGCCCCAGCATTTT. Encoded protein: CASSPNAGTGGQPQHF.

CDR3: CASSAGGYSEKLFF. The DNA for the CDR3 is TGTGCCAGCAGCGCTGGTGGTTACAGTGAAAAACTGTTTTTT. V usage is TRBV6-5 and J usage is TRBJ1-4; no clear D gene. Trimming pared 6 bases from V and 7 bases from J, leaving 15 bases between. Per the germline V gene, CDR1 is MNHEY and CDR2 is SVGAGI. This CDR3 contains 14 residues.

The CDR3 coding sequence is TGCGCCAGCAGCACCGCACAGGGAGACTATGGCTACACCTTC. It translates to CASSTAQGDYGYTF. This sequence joins TRBV5-1 and TRBJ1-2; a weak D match, TRBD1 (6 bases). The V gene's germline CDR1 is SGHRS and CDR2 YFSETQ. V lost 4 bases and J 3 bases, leaving 13 bases between the germline ends. The CDR3 runs to 14 residues.

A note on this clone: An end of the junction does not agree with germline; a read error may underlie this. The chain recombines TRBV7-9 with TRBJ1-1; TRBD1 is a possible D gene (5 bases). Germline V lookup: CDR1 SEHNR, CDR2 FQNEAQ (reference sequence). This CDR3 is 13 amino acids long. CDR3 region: CSSSLQGNTEAFF. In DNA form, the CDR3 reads TGTTCCAGCAGCCTGCAGGGGAACACTGAAGCTTTCTTT. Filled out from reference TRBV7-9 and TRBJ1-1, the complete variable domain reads DTGVSQNPRHKITKRGQNVTFRCDPISEHNRLYWYRQTLGQGPEFLTYFQNEAQLEKSRLLSDRFSAERPKGSFSTLEIQRTEQGDSAMYLCSSSLQGNTEAFFGQGTRLTVV.